Below, one TCR beta chain is given with its context. What it recognizes is unknown. The junction had 5 bases not matched to a gene; V was cut back by 2 bases and J by 1 base. CDR3 length: 15 residues. Germline lookup yields CDR1 SGHRS and CDR2 YFSETQ. Repertoires were generated with immunoSEQ multiplex PCR, while TCRdb's copy carries only in-frame clones and drops some. Of roughly 30,000 clones listed, approximately 73% were seen once; the top ten hold roughly 27%. This sample was included in a study of vaccination effects on CD4 cells after COVID-19. Study background: All study participants received two doses of BNT162b2 or mRNA-1273 vaccine. Findings and caveats of the study: Marked clonal contraction of infection- and vaccine-induced clones was seen late after vaccination.

Under the ViraFEST assay, PBMC were stimulated with viral peptide pools so that antigen-specific CD4+ T cells expanded. Sequencing was performed afterwards. The culture ran for roughly 10 days before CD4+ T cells were isolated. People in the vaccine group had not been infected with SARS-CoV-2 before, and their nucleocapsid antibodies were negative. Days 3 and 7 saw half the medium replaced with IL-2 medium. This chain joins TRBV5-1 and TRBJ2-5; 7 bases line up with TRBD2. The sequenced sample was CD4+ T cells from PBMCs cultured with HCoV-OC43 spike peptides, obtained before COVID-19 vaccination. Described subset: HCoV-OC43 spike overlapping peptide pool stimulation. The origin of this receptor is a human donor who received a COVID-19 vaccine. CDR3 bases: TGCGCCAGCAGCTTTGACGGGGGGTTCCAAGAGACCCAGTACTTC. It translates to CASSFDGGFQETQYF. Combining the CDR3 with reference TRBV5-1 and TRBJ2-5 gives the whole variable domain KAGVTQTPRYLIKTRGQQVTLSCSPISGHRSVSWYQQTPGQGLQFLFEYFSETQRNKGNFPGRFSGRQFSNSRSEMNVSTLELGDSALYLCASSFDGGFQETQYFGPGTRLLVL.